This T cell receptor beta chain was obtained from a study of T cell responses to AZD1222 COVID-19 vaccine. V was trimmed by 1 base and J by 2 bases, leaving 12 bases between them. The CDR3 has 16 residues. The germline gives CDR1 SGHDT, CDR2 YYEEEE. Method: immunoSEQ multiplex PCR; TCRdb's copy keeps in-frame clones and lacks some. The table has about 81,000 clones, 92% seen once. This sample comprised peripheral blood, obtained on day 0 of AZD1222 vaccination. This chain links TRBV5-6 with TRBJ1-4, with D unresolved. This receptor was identified in an adult in good health. The CDR3 spells CASSLFSGPTNEKLFF. Written as DNA, the CDR3 is TGTGCCAGCAGCTTGTTCAGCGGACCCACTAATGAAAAACTGTTTTTT.